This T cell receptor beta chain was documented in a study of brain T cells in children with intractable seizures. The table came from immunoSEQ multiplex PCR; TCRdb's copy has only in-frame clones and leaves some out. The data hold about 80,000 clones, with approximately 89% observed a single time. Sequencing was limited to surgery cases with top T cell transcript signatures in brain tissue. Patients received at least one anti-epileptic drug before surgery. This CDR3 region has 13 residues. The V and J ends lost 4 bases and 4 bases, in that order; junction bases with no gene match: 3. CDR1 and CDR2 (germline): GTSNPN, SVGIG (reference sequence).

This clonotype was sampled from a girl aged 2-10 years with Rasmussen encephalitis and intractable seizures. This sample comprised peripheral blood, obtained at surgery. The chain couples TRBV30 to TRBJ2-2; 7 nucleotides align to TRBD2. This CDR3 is CAWNGGITGELFF. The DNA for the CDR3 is TGTGCCTGGAACGGGGGGATCACCGGGGAGCTGTTTTTT.